The 28 T cell receptor beta chains below were found in one sample sequenced in a study of Graves' ophthalmopathy and Graves' hyperthyroidism. The study amplified TCR beta CDR3 regions using RNA transcripts. The first round was an RT-PCR with HTBI primers, and the second round was a multiplex PCR. TCRdb fed the multiplex PCR reads into MiXCR, producing one record per CDR3 protein. The sample consists of some 350,000 distinct CDR3 sequences, roughly a sixth of them appearing once. Sequencing was done on a sample of peripheral blood. The receptors shown here come from an adult woman with stable Graves' hyperthyroidism.

This clonotype occurred many times. The chain recombines TRBV20-1 with TRBJ1-5, with D unresolved. The length of the CDR3 is 14 residues. Trimming cost V 3 bases and J 4 bases, with 13 bases left between them. The germline V gene has CDR1 DFQATT and CDR2 SNEGSKA (reference sequence). For the CDR3, the DNA is TGCAGTGCTAGTGCCCGTTATGTGAATCAGCCCCAGCATTTT. This codes for CSASARYVNQPQHF.

Comment on this clonotype: At one end the junction does not follow the germline gene, possibly because of a read error. The gene calls are TRBV9 and TRBJ2-5, with TRBD1 as a possible D gene (5 bases). This CDR3 has 14 residues. Germline V gives CDR1 SGDLS, CDR2 YYNGEE. The CDR3 spells CASSVGGSQATQYF. Here the CDR3 DNA reads TGTGCCAGCAGCGTAGGGGGCAGTCAAGCGACCCAGTACTTC.

This clonotype was recorded only once. The chain uses TRBV6-1 and TRBJ2-7; tentatively, D is TRBD1 or TRBD2 (5 bases each). Germline CDR1 is MNHNS and CDR2 is SASEGT. Between the trimmed V and J ends, which lost 5 bases and 2 bases, there was a span of 10 bases. The CDR3 loop spans 13 amino acids. The CDR3 DNA sequence: TGTGCCAGCAGTATGGGGGAAACCTACGAGCAGTACTTC. Its translation is CASSMGETYEQYF.

The V and J genes are TRBV6-1 and TRBJ1-2; D might be TRBD1 (6 bases). The CDR3 spans 12 residues. Trimming took off 2 bases at V and 8 bases at J, with 9 bases between the two ends. The V gene's germline CDR1 is MNHNS and CDR2 SASEGT. Written as DNA, the CDR3 is TGTGCCAGCAGTGAACAGGGGACCGGCTACACCTTC. Amino acid sequence: CASSEQGTGYTF.

This clonotype has ten or more counts. The chain uses TRBV5-1 and TRBJ2-7; D is unresolved. This CDR3 is built from 15 residues. Germline V gives CDR1 SGHRS, CDR2 YFSETQ. The V gene lost 1 base and the J gene lost 6 bases, with 17 bases spanning the gap. The CDR3 protein is CASSLLARSRSEQYF. The CDR3 DNA is TGCGCCAGCAGCTTGCTCGCCAGGTCAAGGAGCGAGCAGTACTTC.

There are many counts of this clonotype. The gene calls are TRBV24-1 and TRBJ1-5, with D uncertain. In germline, CDR1 is KGHDR, CDR2 SFDVKD. The CDR3 has 14 amino acids. Trimming removed 4 bases from V and 0 bases from J, with 6 bases in between. The CDR3 reads CATSDPISNQPQHF. Written as DNA, the CDR3 is TGTGCCACCAGTGACCCTATTAGCAATCAGCCCCAGCATTTT.

This clonotype was picked up many times. The J gene is TRBJ2-4, the V gene TRBV28; TRBD2 matches at 7 bases. The germline V gene has CDR1 MDHEN and CDR2 SYDVKM. The V gene end was trimmed by 2 bases and the J gene end by 12 bases; junction bases not matched to a gene: 4. CDR3 length: 12 residues. The CDR3, as DNA: TGTGCCAGCAGTTTAGGGGGGGTCGATCAGTACTTC. It is translated as CASSLGGVDQYF.

This clonotype has ten or more counts. CDR3 residues: CASSHWTGSSYEQYF. The CDR3 DNA sequence: TGTGCCAGCAGTCATTGGACAGGGAGCTCCTACGAGCAGTACTTC. This chain uses TRBV12-3 or TRBV12-4 with TRBJ2-7; TRBD1 aligns across 8 bases. With 5 bases clipped from V and 0 bases from J, the junction kept 6 bases outside the gene matches. The CDR3 totals 15 residues.

This clonotype was seen only a few times. A junction boundary mismatches the germline segment, possibly from a read error. This chain links TRBV4-1 with TRBJ1-2; no firm D call. Germline loops: CDR1 MGHRA, CDR2 YSYEKL. The CDR3 is 13 residues long. The CDR3 bases are TGCGCCAGCAGCGGAGTAGCTAACTATGGCTACGCCTTC. As protein: CASSGVANYGYAF.

This clonotype was seen many times. The gene calls are TRBV2 and TRBJ1-2; a possible D gene is TRBD1 (5 bases). The CDR3 runs to 14 residues. V was shortened by 6 bases and J by 4 bases, with 15 bases between the two germline ends. In germline, CDR1 is SNHLY, CDR2 FYNNEI. The CDR3 region has the DNA TGTGCCAGCAGCCCAGAGCAGGGACCCTATGGCTACACCTTC. Translated: CASSPEQGPYGYTF.

The chain carries TRBV29-1 and TRBJ2-2; 11 nucleotides align to TRBD1. The V gene's germline CDR1 is SQVTM and CDR2 ANQGSEA. With 4 bases clipped from V and 4 bases from J, the junction kept 5 bases outside the gene matches. The length of the CDR3 is 15 residues. The CDR3 region has the DNA TGCAGCGTTGCACCCGGGACAGGGGGCACCGGGGAGCTGTTTTTT. Translating it yields CSVAPGTGGTGELFF.

Points on this clonotype: A much more abundant neighbour one base away suggests this may be a read error. The rearrangement uses TRBV5-5 and TRBJ2-7; unclear D gene. The CDR3 runs to 14 residues. Germline lookup yields CDR1 SGHKS and CDR2 YYEKEE (reference sequence). For the CDR3, the DNA is TGTGCCAGCAGCGTCCGATACCAAGCTTACGAGCGGTACTTC. Translating gives CASSVRYQAYERYF.

This chain links TRBV6-5 with TRBJ1-2, with 9 bases identical to TRBD1. Per the germline V gene, CDR1 is MNHEY and CDR2 is SVGAGI. This CDR3 region has 15 residues. The V segment lost 4 bases and the J segment 3 bases; nucleotides outside the gene matches: 6. CDR3 region: CASSFRQGGDYGYTF. Here the CDR3 DNA reads TGTGCCAGCAGTTTCCGACAGGGGGGGGACTATGGCTACACCTTC.

This clonotype was picked up many times. The V gene is TRBV6-1, the J gene TRBJ2-7, with D possibly matching TRBD1 (5 bases). There are 13 residues in the CDR3. Germline CDR1 MNHNS, CDR2 SASEGT. Deletions cut 8 bases from V and 4 bases from J, with 15 bases between. CDR3 sequence reads: CASPRDKGYEQYF. CDR3 bases: TGTGCCAGCCCCAGGGATAAGGGGTACGAGCAGTACTTC.

This clonotype was seen at least ten times. The genes are TRBV28 and TRBJ2-5; the D is unclear. V lost 2 bases and J 5 bases, leaving 15 bases between the germline ends. The CDR3 loop spans 15 amino acids. Germline V gene lookup returns CDR1 MDHEN and CDR2 SYDVKM. Here the CDR3 reads CASSLRQSRTETQYF. In DNA, the CDR3 is TGTGCCAGCAGTTTACGCCAGAGCCGGACGGAGACCCAGTACTTC.

CDR3 sequence reads: CASSSLSLNQPQHF. CDR3 in DNA: TGTGCCAGCAGTTCCCTCTCCCTGAATCAGCCCCAGCATTTT. The chain employs TRBV28 and TRBJ1-5, with no clear D. CDR1 and CDR2 from the germline V gene are MDHEN and SYDVKM. CDR3 length: 14 residues. Deletions cut 4 bases from V and 4 bases from J, with 11 bases between.

The chain combines TRBV20-1 with TRBJ2-7; the D is unclear. The V gene's germline CDR1 is DFQATT and CDR2 SNEGSKA (reference sequence). This CDR3 has 14 amino acids. Trimming stripped 6 bases from V and 0 bases from J, with 15 bases between. CDR3: CSATTHTNSYEQYF. The CDR3 nucleotides read TGCAGTGCAACGACCCACACAAACTCCTACGAGCAGTACTTC.

This clonotype has ten or more counts. The CDR3: CASSVAGQSYEQYF. DNA of the CDR3: TGTGCCAGCAGCGTAGCGGGACAGTCCTACGAGCAGTACTTC. V usage is TRBV9 and J usage is TRBJ2-7; 7 bases align to TRBD1. Germline V lookup: CDR1 SGDLS, CDR2 YYNGEE. With V trimmed by 0 bases and J by 1 base, 1 base remained unmatched. The CDR3 length is 14 residues.

The chain joins TRBV5-4 to TRBJ2-4; 7 positions agree with TRBD1. The V gene end was trimmed by 4 bases and the J gene end by 3 bases; junction bases not matched to a gene: 7. This CDR3 contains 15 residues. Per the germline V gene, CDR1 is SGHNT and CDR2 is YYREEE (reference sequence). The CDR3 spells CASSPTGDGKNIQYF. DNA for the CDR3: TGTGCCAGCAGCCCCACAGGGGATGGCAAAAACATTCAGTACTTC.

This clonotype was recorded many times. The chain has TRBV12-3 or TRBV12-4 and TRBJ2-2; D uncertain. V was pared by 4 bases and J by 3 bases, with 12 bases between. The CDR3 is 15 amino acids. DNA of the CDR3: TGTGCCAGCAGTTACCAGGCCACACACACCGGGGAGCTGTTTTTT. This translates into CASSYQATHTGELFF.

This clonotype was picked up many times. The genes are TRBV20-1 and TRBJ2-7; 10 positions agree with TRBD1. The germline V gene encodes CDR1 DFQATT and CDR2 SNEGSKA (reference sequence). The CDR3 runs to 13 residues. J gave up 3 bases and V 5 bases, and 4 bases lay outside the gene matches. The CDR3 nucleotides are TGCAGTGCTCCGGGACAGGGGAACTACGAGCAGTACTTC. Its translation is CSAPGQGNYEQYF.

This clonotype was picked up many times. The genes are TRBV20-1 and TRBJ2-7, with D maybe TRBD1 (5 bases). The germline V gene has CDR1 DFQATT and CDR2 SNEGSKA (reference sequence). The ends were cut back, 0 bases at V and 6 bases at J, with 15 bases in the middle. The CDR3 runs to 14 residues. Here the CDR3 DNA reads TGCAGTGCTAGAGATGTCACAGGCCAGCTCGAGCAGTACTTC. Protein: CSARDVTGQLEQYF.

At least ten counts were recorded for this clonotype. The V call is TRBV27, the J call TRBJ2-7, with 13 positions matching TRBD2. This CDR3 has 17 amino acids. Germline lookup yields CDR1 MNHEY and CDR2 SMNVEV (reference sequence). The trim removed 4 bases at V and 1 base at J, leaving 7 bases unmatched. The CDR3 is CASSSLGTSGKSYEQYF. CDR3 DNA sequence: TGTGCCAGCAGTTCACTTGGGACTAGCGGGAAATCCTACGAGCAGTACTTC.

This clonotype has ten or more counts. Here the CDR3 DNA reads TGTGCCAGCAGCTTAATATGGCAGCCGAGCACTGAAGCTTTCTTT. It codes for CASSLIWQPSTEAFF. The chain couples TRBV7-9 to TRBJ1-1; no firm D call. The V end lost 2 bases, the J end lost 4 bases, and 14 bases lay between the germline ends. CDR3 length equals 15 residues. The germline V gene encodes CDR1 SEHNR and CDR2 FQNEAQ (reference sequence). The entire variable domain, with the rest obtained from reference TRBV7-9 and TRBJ1-1, is as follows: DTGVSQNPRHKITKRGQNVTFRCDPISEHNRLYWYRQTLGQGPEFLTYFQNEAQLEKSRLLSDRFSAERPKGSFSTLEIQRTEQGDSAMYLCASSLIWQPSTEAFFGQGTRLTVV.

This chain connects TRBV15 to TRBJ2-5; D may be TRBD1 or TRBD2 (6 bases each). The germline V gene encodes CDR1 LNHNV and CDR2 YYDKDF (reference sequence). With 1 base removed from V and 4 bases from J, the gap between germline ends came to 19 bases. This CDR3 is built from 17 residues. Here the CDR3 reads CATSRVGGRGIGETQYF. CDR3 DNA: TGTGCCACCAGCAGAGTAGGGGGGAGAGGGATCGGAGAGACCCAGTACTTC. The full variable domain, in which reference TRBV15 and TRBJ2-5 provide the parts outside the CDR3, is DAMVIQNPRYQVTQFGKPVTLSCSQTLNHNVMYWYQQKSSQAPKLLFHYYDKDFNNEADTPDNFQSRRPNTSFCFLDIRSPGLGDTAMYLCATSRVGGRGIGETQYFGPGTRLLVL.

This clonotype was counted ten times or more. The chain has TRBV30 and TRBJ2-5; a possible D gene is TRBD1 (6 bases). The CDR3 has 14 residues. Trimming pared 0 bases from V and 5 bases from J, leaving 13 bases between. Germline V gene lookup returns CDR1 GTSNPN and CDR2 SVGIG (reference sequence). CDR3 in DNA: TGTGCCTGGAGTGTAACGGCAGGGGCGGAGACCCAGTACTTC. Its translation is CAWSVTAGAETQYF.

This clonotype has at least ten counts. This chain links TRBV20-1 with TRBJ2-5; no definite D call. Trimming took 0 bases from V and 4 from J, leaving 6 bases between them. CDR3 size: 12 residues. The germline gives CDR1 DFQATT, CDR2 SNEGSKA (reference sequence). The CDR3 nucleotides are TGCAGTGCTAGAGATTGGTTAGAGACCCAGTACTTC. Its translation is CSARDWLETQYF.

This clonotype was observed many times. The chain links TRBV29-1 to TRBJ2-5; D remains unclear. Trimming removed 4 bases from V and 4 bases from J, with 13 bases in between. The germline CDR1 and CDR2 sequences are SQVTM and ANQGSEA. The CDR3 loop spans 13 amino acids. CDR3 bases: TGCAGCGTTGGGGTAGGGATAAGAGAGACCCAGTACTTC. Its protein is CSVGVGIRETQYF.